This T cell receptor beta chain was recorded in a study of shared clonotypes between healthy human individuals. Assay execution proceeded at the deep level. The repertoire was sequenced with immunoSEQ multiplex PCR; TCRdb's copy has only in-frame clones and lacks some. The data contain some 2.1 million clones, about 95% of them singletons. For this clone: What it binds is not known.

Notes on the study in general: Expectations were that clonotype sharing among donors would be affected by sequencing depth.

This CDR3 region has 14 residues. From germline, CDR1 is SEHNR and CDR2 FQNEAQ (reference sequence). V lost 5 bases and J 2 bases, leaving 12 bases between the germline ends. CD45RO-negative cells were positively selected for CCR7, leaving out terminally differentiated effector memory CD45RA+ cells. The study drew its donors from healthy HIV-negative adults without recent acute infections or vaccinations. Adult Caucasians living in Nashville, Tennessee made up all of the donors. The J gene is TRBJ2-5, the V gene TRBV7-9; weak D call: TRBD2 (6 bases). The sample was naive CD8+ T cells sorted from blood. The clonotype originates from a man aged 18 to 30 in good health. CDR3 in amino acids: CASSGRDWQETQYF. As DNA, the CDR3 is TGTGCCAGCAGCGGCCGGGACTGGCAAGAGACCCAGTACTTC.